This T cell receptor (beta chain) was captured in a study of blood T cell repertoires in COVID-19. Study overall: There were acute and convalescent COVID-19 samples, and they came from the United States, Italy and Spain. PBMCs, B-cell-depleted T cells, or T cells were the source of the cDNA or gDNA that made up the material.

This CDR3 is built from 13 residues. Germline lookup yields CDR1 WNHNN and CDR2 SYGVQD (reference sequence). V was pared by 6 bases and J by 7 bases, with 4 bases of the junction left unmatched. The method was immunoSEQ multiplex PCR; TCRdb's version includes in-frame clones alone and lacks a portion of them. Of 85,000 to 120,000 clones listed, more than 80% are singletons. The chain is built from TRBV10-1 and TRBJ2-2; 8 positions match TRBD1. The receptor's source is a woman aged 60 to 75 with acute or convalescent COVID-19. The specimen sequenced was peripheral blood. CDR3 nucleotide sequence: TGCGCCAGCAGCGCGACAGGGGTCGGGGAGCTGTTTTTT. This gives the protein CASSATGVGELFF.